The T cell receptor beta chain described here comes from a study of post-analysis software for immune sequencing data (dated by TCRdb to 2014 to 2015). General notes on the study: The recorded disease courses included relapsing-remitting, secondary progressive and progressive-relapsing multiple sclerosis, and some patients had no subtype annotation. The patient repertoires were set against 10 or so previously published healthy control repertoires from donors whose ages ranged from roughly 6 to 27 years. A subset of samples was prepared in parallel using single-end sample barcoding, then pooled and co-amplified after Illumina adapter ligation.

TCR beta repertoires were profiled from peripheral blood of 13 young patients with multiple sclerosis to demonstrate the VDJtools post-analysis software. The multiple sclerosis patients were children and adolescents between roughly 6 and 16 years of age. What the work shows at the level of the full study, not this receptor alone: Patients showed significantly higher frequencies than controls for a handful of TRBV segments, among them TRBV5-6, TRBV5-1 and TRBV20-1. The multiple sclerosis patient group was slightly younger than the control group. Multiple sclerosis patients had significantly lower normalized Chao1 diversity than controls, a result that suggests substantial peripheral T-cell clonal expansion. Direct clustering with F measure revealed strong co-clustering of samples prepared in the same batch, which led to a batch-effect correction.

CDR3 length: 15 amino acids, cysteine to phenylalanine. Of all the DNA, just the CDR3 is kept, 45 bases in frame from base 1. The germline V gene yields MGHRA for CDR1 and YSYEKL for CDR2. This clonotype came up once. The clone's antigen remains unknown. Base-call qualities are not available, and no considerably larger clone is one nucleotide away. Libraries came from PCR. For sequencing, an Illumina HiSeq 2500 was employed. Unique molecular identifiers were incorporated into TCR beta cDNA libraries to reduce PCR and sequencing biases. Per 1 to 10 million input T cells, roughly 500,000 cDNA molecules were obtained, such that each molecule approximated one T cell. Patient libraries were prepared and sequenced with the same protocol used for the earlier healthy control dataset. Samples belonging to the same batch were prepared together, multiplexed and sequenced on a shared HiSeq lane. Per the source publication's procedure: MIGEC was used to process the raw barcoded reads, and molecular identifier groups with only a single read were discarded before consensus assembly and CDR3 extraction. Clonotype tables were post-analysed with VDJtools, normalizing diversity by down-sampling all datasets to the smallest sample size. Repertoire overlap clustering matched CDR3 amino acid but not nucleotide sequences to correct batch-related cross-sample contamination. The public reads were quality trimmed at Q25 with fastp and then assembled into clones with MiXCR by TCRdb, keeping productive beta chains. Duplicate CDR3 protein sequences are folded into a single record with the most common DNA and genes. The V and J calls were determined by TCRdb, not by the authors. The sample has 750,000 to 950,000 distinct CDR3 sequences on record, approximately 53% of them singletons. Over 4% of the sample is taken by the ten largest.

The chain is made from TRBV4-1 and TRBJ2-1, with the D gene not clear enough to name. The J call is uncertain, as TRBJ2-7 better fits the DNA end. The sequenced sample was blood. This sequence originates from a girl aged 5 to 17 with multiple sclerosis. The CDR3 region reads CASSQLVDCSYEQYF. In nucleotides, the sequence is TGCGCCAGCAGCCAGCTTGTCGACTGCTCCTACGAGCAGTACTTC.